Below, 20 T cell receptor beta chains from the same sample are listed, as sequenced in a study of beta chain features in type 1 diabetes. The authors reverse transcribed all of the isolated RNA, so sequencing captured expressed TCRB transcripts. The data were produced by immunoSEQ multiplex PCR, yet TCRdb's version contains in-frame clones alone and is incomplete. The sample has 140,000 to 150,000 clones; 48% are singletons. Sequenced: Tregs from blood. These receptors came from a man aged 18 to 35 in good health.

The chain links TRBV23-1 to TRBJ2-5; TRBD1 matches 12 bases. TRBV23-1 is classed as an ORF, of uncertain function. The CDR3 is made up of 18 amino acids. Trimming removed 8 bases from V and 3 bases from J; junction bases left unmatched: 16. Here the CDR3 DNA reads TGCGCCAGCTCCCATGGGAGGGACAGGGGGCGTACTGAAGAGACCCAGTACTTC. Its protein is CASSHGRDRGRTEETQYF.

This clone was seen only a few times. The gene calls are TRBV28 and TRBJ2-1; D is uncertain. The CDR3 sequence is 12 residues long. The germline V gene has CDR1 MDHEN and CDR2 SYDVKM. V lost 4 bases, J lost 12 bases, and 13 bases lay in between. The CDR3 DNA reads as TGTGCCAGCAGTTCAAGTGTGATGGCGCAGTTCTTC. As protein: CASSSSVMAQFF.

The chain recombines TRBV2 with TRBJ2-7; a possible D gene is TRBD2 (6 bases). Germline V gives CDR1 SNHLY, CDR2 FYNNEI. Trimming pared 6 bases from V and 4 bases from J, leaving 7 bases between. This CDR3 is 11 amino acids long. As DNA, the CDR3 is TGTGCCAGCAGGGGGGGATACGAGCAGTACTTC. Its protein product is CASRGGYEQYF.

The chain joins TRBV28 to TRBJ2-1; tentative D call: TRBD1 (6 bases). CDR3 length: 15 residues. CDR1 is MDHEN and CDR2 is SYDVKM in the germline V gene. V was clipped by 5 bases and J by 2 bases, with 13 bases between them. CDR3 sequence: CASSPYRETYNEQFF. The CDR3 DNA reads as TGTGCCAGCAGTCCATACAGGGAAACCTACAATGAGCAGTTCTTC.

The chain employs TRBV5-6 and TRBJ2-5, with D possibly matching TRBD1 (5 bases). The V and J ends lost 3 bases and 5 bases respectively, with 11 bases between them. The germline V gene has CDR1 SGHDT and CDR2 YYEEEE. The CDR3 length is 13 residues. The CDR3 spells CASSSPGYETQYF. The CDR3 coding sequence is TGTGCCAGCAGCTCGCCAGGGTACGAGACCCAGTACTTC.

V gene TRBV5-1 combines with J gene TRBJ2-7; 9 positions match TRBD1. The CDR3 runs 14 residues. Germline lookup yields CDR1 SGHRS and CDR2 YFSETQ. V was pared by 4 bases and J by 5 bases, with 7 bases of the junction left unmatched. This CDR3 reads CASSGGQGSHEQYF. The CDR3 bases are TGCGCCAGCAGCGGGGGACAGGGTAGCCACGAGCAGTACTTC.

The V gene is TRBV7-9, the J gene TRBJ2-2; D is unresolved. The CDR3 has 13 amino acids. Trimming removed 4 bases at V and 2 bases at J, with 5 bases between. Germline lookup yields CDR1 SEHNR and CDR2 FQNEAQ (reference sequence). The chain's CDR3 is CASSSKNTGELFF. CDR3 bases: TGTGCCAGCAGCTCAAAAAACACCGGGGAGCTGTTTTTT.

The chain uses TRBV28 and TRBJ1-3; D is undetermined. The CDR3 has 15 residues. Germline V gene lookup returns CDR1 MDHEN and CDR2 SYDVKM. V lost 4 bases, J lost 1 base, and 11 bases lay in between. The DNA for the CDR3 is TGTGCCAGCAGTTCCTTCTTCAGGTCTGGAAACACCATATATTTT. Protein sequence: CASSSFFRSGNTIYF.

Details on this clone: Other DNA sequences in this sample translate to the same CDR3. J is TRBJ2-5 and V is TRBV7-9, with a possible D match to TRBD2 (5 bases). Trimming pared 3 bases from V and 5 bases from J, leaving 13 bases between. This CDR3 comprises 14 residues. The germline V gene encodes CDR1 SEHNR and CDR2 FQNEAQ (reference sequence). The CDR3 protein is CASSFTTGGETQYF. The CDR3 bases are TGTGCCAGCAGCTTTACAACGGGCGGGGAGACCCAGTACTTC.

The V gene is TRBV7-8, the J gene TRBJ2-5; perhaps TRBD2 as D (5 bases). Germline values: CDR1 SGHVS, CDR2 FQNEAQ. There are 15 residues in the CDR3. V lost 1 base and J 5 bases, leaving 14 bases between the germline ends. In nucleotides, the CDR3 is TGTGCCAGCAGCTTAGGGCCCGGTTCGGGGGAGACCCAGTACTTC. Translation: CASSLGPGSGETQYF.

The gene calls are TRBV9 and TRBJ1-1; D not certain. CDR3 length equals 13 residues. V was pared by 4 bases and J by 0 bases, with 7 bases between. The germline V gene has CDR1 SGDLS and CDR2 YYNGEE. The CDR3 spells CASSLVLNTEAFF. CDR3 DNA: TGTGCCAGCAGCTTAGTATTGAACACTGAAGCTTTCTTT.

For this clone: The identical CDR3 is also encoded by other nucleotide sequences in the sample. The chain has TRBV5-1 and TRBJ2-7, with 11 bases aligning to TRBD1. Germline V gene data show CDR1 as SGHRS and CDR2 as YFSETQ. The CDR3 runs to 14 residues. V was clipped by 4 bases and J by 2 bases; unmatched bases: 2. CDR3 region: CASSPGQGAYEQYF. Here the CDR3 DNA reads TGCGCCAGCAGCCCGGGACAGGGGGCCTACGAGCAGTACTTC.

A few counts support this clone. V is TRBV5-1 and J is TRBJ2-3, with 8 bases lining up with TRBD1. Unmatched junction bases numbered 4, after V lost 0 bases and J lost 1 base. CDR1 and CDR2 from the germline V gene are SGHRS and YFSETQ. The CDR3 length is 16 residues. CDR3 bases: TGCGCCAGCAGCTTGGCTCCGGGACAGGGCACAGATACGCAGTATTTT. Its protein is CASSLAPGQGTDTQYF. Complete variable domain (other parts from reference TRBV5-1 and TRBJ2-3): KAGVTQTPRYLIKTRGQQVTLSCSPISGHRSVSWYQQTPGQGLQFLFEYFSETQRNKGNFPGRFSGRQFSNSRSEMNVSTLELGDSALYLCASSLAPGQGTDTQYFGPGTRLTVL.

The chain joins TRBV2 to TRBJ2-6; a possible D gene is TRBD1 (6 bases). This CDR3 is built from 18 residues. V shed 5 bases and J shed 0 bases, with 17 bases lying between them. Looked up from germline, CDR1 is SNHLY and CDR2 is FYNNEI. The CDR3 spells CASSNTGTSFSGANVLTF. Here the CDR3 DNA reads TGTGCCAGCAGTAATACCGGGACAAGCTTCTCTGGGGCCAACGTCCTGACTTTC.

The V and J genes are TRBV28 and TRBJ1-4; 10 bases fit TRBD1. V was pared by 10 bases and J by 6 bases, with 8 bases of the junction left unmatched. CDR1 is MDHEN, CDR2 SYDVKM, per germline. The CDR3 runs to 14 residues. The CDR3 spells CATNIGTGDEKLFF. Here the CDR3 DNA reads TGTGCCACAAACATAGGGACAGGGGATGAAAAACTGTTTTTT. The entire variable domain, with the rest obtained from reference TRBV28 and TRBJ1-4, is as follows: DVKVTQSSRYLVKRTGEKVFLECVQDMDHENMFWYRQDPGLGLRLIYFSYDVKMKEKGDIPEGYSVSREKKERFSLILESASTNQTSMYLCATNIGTGDEKLFFGSGTQLSVL.

The chain uses TRBV19 and TRBJ2-1; 11 nucleotides align to TRBD2. CDR3 size: 17 residues. Per the germline V gene, CDR1 is LNHDA and CDR2 is SQIVND (reference sequence). The V gene end was trimmed by 4 bases and the J gene end by 3 bases; junction bases not matched to a gene: 8. The CDR3 bases are TGTGCCAGTAGTAAGACATTCCTAGCGGGAGGCTACAATGAGCAGTTCTTC. Protein product: CASSKTFLAGGYNEQFF.

This clone was detected only a few times. This chain connects TRBV18 to TRBJ2-4; 7 nucleotides agree with TRBD1. V shed 1 base, J shed 3 bases, and the junction held 6 bases outside the gene matches. The CDR3 spans 16 residues. CDR1 KGHSH and CDR2 LQKENI come from the germline V gene. In DNA form, the CDR3 reads TGTGCCAGCTCACCACAACAGGGGATAGGCAAAAACATTCAGTACTTC. Its protein product is CASSPQQGIGKNIQYF.

This chain links TRBV5-6 with TRBJ1-2; D call uncertain. Germline-derived CDR1 and CDR2 are SGHDT and YYEEEE. V lost 5 bases to trimming and J lost 7 bases, with 18 bases between them. The CDR3 is 14 amino acids. The CDR3 loop is CASRKTIVRSGYTF. The CDR3 DNA follows: TGTGCCAGCAGAAAGACGATTGTGAGGAGTGGCTACACCTTC.

The chain links TRBV7-2 to TRBJ1-2; D unresolved. Germline CDR1 SGHTA, CDR2 FQGNSA. Trimming took 7 bases from V and 0 from J, leaving 18 bases between them. CDR3 length: 16 amino acids. The CDR3 is CASTAQSGSANYGYTF. CDR3 in DNA: TGTGCCAGCACCGCCCAATCAGGCTCAGCTAACTATGGCTACACCTTC.

The chain recombines TRBV6-6 with TRBJ1-1, with D perhaps TRBD1 (5 bases). The CDR3 has 12 residues. V lost 6 bases and J lost 8, with 13 bases in between. CDR1 and CDR2 from the germline V gene are MNHNY and SVGAGI (reference sequence). CDR3 in amino acids: CASRNTTAEAFF. CDR3 nucleotide sequence: TGTGCCAGCAGAAATACGACAGCAGAAGCTTTCTTT.